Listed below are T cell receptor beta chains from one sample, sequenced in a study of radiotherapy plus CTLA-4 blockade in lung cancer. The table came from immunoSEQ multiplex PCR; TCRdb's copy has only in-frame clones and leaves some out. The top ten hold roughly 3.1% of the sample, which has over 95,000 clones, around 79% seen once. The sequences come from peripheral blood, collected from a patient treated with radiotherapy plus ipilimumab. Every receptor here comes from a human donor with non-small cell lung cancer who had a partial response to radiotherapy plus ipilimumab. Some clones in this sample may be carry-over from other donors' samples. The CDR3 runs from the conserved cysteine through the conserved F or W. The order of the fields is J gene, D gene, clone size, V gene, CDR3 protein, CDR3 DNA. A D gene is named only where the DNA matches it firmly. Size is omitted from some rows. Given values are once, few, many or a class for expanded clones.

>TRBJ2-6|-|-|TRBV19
CASLSGANVLTF
TGTGCCAGTCTCTCTGGGGCCAACGTCCTGACTTTC
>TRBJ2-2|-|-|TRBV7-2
CASSLVPPDSAGLGELFF
TGTGCCAGCAGCTTAGTACCCCCCGACAGTGCCGGTCTCGGGGAGCTGTTTTTT
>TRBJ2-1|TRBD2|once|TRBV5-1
CASNLAGVHNEQFF
TGCGCCAGCAACCTAGCGGGGGTTCACAATGAGCAGTTCTTC
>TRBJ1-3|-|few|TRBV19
CASSPGGAAGNTIYF
TGTGCCAGTAGCCCGGGGGGGGCGGCTGGAAACACCATATATTTT
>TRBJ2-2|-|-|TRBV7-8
CASSLVSGELFF
TGTGCCAGCAGCTTAGTATCCGGGGAGCTGTTTTTT
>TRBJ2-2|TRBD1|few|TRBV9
CASQDRTNTGELFF
TGTGCCAGCCAGGACAGGACTAACACCGGGGAGCTGTTTTTT
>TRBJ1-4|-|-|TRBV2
CASSLGAGEKLFF
TGTGCCAGCAGTCTGGGAGCAGGCGAAAAACTGTTTTTT
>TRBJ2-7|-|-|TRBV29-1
CSVAHTRGSSYEQYF
TGCAGCGTAGCCCATACCCGGGGGAGCTCCTACGAGCAGTACTTC
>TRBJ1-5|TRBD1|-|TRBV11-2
CASSFGTGVNQPQHF
TGTGCCAGCAGCTTTGGGACAGGGGTCAATCAGCCCCAGCATTTT
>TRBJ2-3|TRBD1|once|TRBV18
CASSRDRFPDTQYF
TGTGCCAGCTCACGGGACAGGTTCCCAGATACGCAGTATTTT
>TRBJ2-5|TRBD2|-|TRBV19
CASSIDPNSGKETQYF
TGTGCCAGTAGTATAGACCCCAATAGCGGGAAAGAGACCCAGTACTTC
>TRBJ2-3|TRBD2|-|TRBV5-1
CASSLAGSGASTDTQYF
TGCGCCAGCAGCTTGGCCGGTAGCGGGGCTAGCACAGATACGCAGTATTTT
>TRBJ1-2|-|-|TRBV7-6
CASSLQQGIYGYTF
TGTGCCAGCAGCTTACAACAGGGAATCTATGGCTACACCTTC
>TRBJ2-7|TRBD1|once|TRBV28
CASSLPQGAYEQYF
TGTGCCAGCAGTTTACCCCAGGGGGCCTACGAGCAGTACTTC
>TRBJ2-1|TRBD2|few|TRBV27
CASSSGGTYNEQFF
TGTGCCAGCAGCTCGGGGGGGACCTACAATGAGCAGTTCTTC
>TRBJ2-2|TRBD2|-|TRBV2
CASSPLAGVNTGELFF
TGTGCCAGCAGTCCTCTCGCGGGGGTAAACACCGGGGAGCTGTTTTTT
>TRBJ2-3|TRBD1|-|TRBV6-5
CASSPDRVNTDTQYF
TGTGCCAGCAGTCCCGACAGGGTTAACACAGATACGCAGTATTTT
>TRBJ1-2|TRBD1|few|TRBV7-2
CASSQDKDRSNYGYTF
TGTGCCAGCAGCCAGGATAAGGACAGGTCAAACTATGGCTACACCTTC
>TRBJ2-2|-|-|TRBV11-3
CASSDSWELFF
TGTGCCAGCAGCGATAGTTGGGAGCTGTTTTTT
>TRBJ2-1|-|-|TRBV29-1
CSVEVGPGGGSYNEQFF
TGCAGCGTTGAAGTCGGACCCGGAGGAGGCTCCTACAATGAGCAGTTCTTC
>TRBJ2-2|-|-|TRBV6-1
CASPRNRDTGELFF
TGTGCCAGCCCCCGAAACCGGGACACCGGGGAGCTGTTTTTT
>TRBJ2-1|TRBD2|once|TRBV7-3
CASSLGSGGNNEQFF
TGTGCCAGCAGCTTGGGTAGCGGGGGCAACAATGAGCAGTTCTTC
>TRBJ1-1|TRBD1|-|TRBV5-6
CASSWGQPNTEAFF
TGTGCCAGCAGCTGGGGACAGCCTAACACTGAAGCTTTCTTT
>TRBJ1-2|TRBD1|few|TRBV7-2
CASRTPGQGAGYGYTF
TGTGCCAGCAGGACCCCAGGACAGGGGGCGGGGTATGGCTACACCTTC
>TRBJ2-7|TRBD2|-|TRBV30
CACLGLGPYEQYF
TGTGCCTGCCTCGGACTAGGTCCCTACGAGCAGTACTTC
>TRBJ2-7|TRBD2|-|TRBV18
CASSQSGGTYEQYF
TGTGCCAGCTCACAATCCGGGGGGACCTACGAGCAGTACTTC
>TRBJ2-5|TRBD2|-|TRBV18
CASSSTSGEVETQYF
TGTGCCAGCTCTTCGACTAGCGGGGAGGTGGAGACCCAGTACTTC
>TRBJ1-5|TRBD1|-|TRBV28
CASSSGQGNNQPQHF
TGTGCCAGCAGCTCTGGACAGGGGAACAATCAGCCCCAGCATTTT
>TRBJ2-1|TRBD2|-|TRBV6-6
CASVVPGRAYNEQFF
TGTGCCAGCGTCGTTCCCGGGAGGGCCTACAATGAGCAGTTCTTC
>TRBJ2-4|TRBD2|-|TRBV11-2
CASSLDPRLAGTKNIQYF
TGTGCCAGCAGCTTAGATCCCCGCCTAGCGGGCACCAAAAACATTCAGTACTTC
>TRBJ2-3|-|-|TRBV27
CATPDCTDTQYF
TGTGCCACTCCGGACTGCACAGATACGCAGTATTTT
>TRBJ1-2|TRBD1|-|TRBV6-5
CASSYSAGGAEGYTF
TGTGCCAGCAGTTACTCGGCAGGGGGCGCGGAAGGCTACACCTTC
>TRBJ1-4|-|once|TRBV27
CASSRGREKLFF
TGTGCCAGCAGCCGGGGGAGGGAGAAACTGTTTTTT
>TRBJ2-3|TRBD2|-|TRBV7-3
CASSLMTSGADTQYF
TGTGCCAGCAGCTTAATGACTAGCGGGGCAGATACGCAGTATTTT
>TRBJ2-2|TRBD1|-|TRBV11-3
CASSSDRGNTGELFF
TGTGCCAGCAGCTCGGACAGGGGAAACACCGGGGAGCTGTTTTTT
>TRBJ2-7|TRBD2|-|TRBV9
CASSAGTRDYEQYF
TGTGCCAGCAGCGCAGGGACTAGGGACTACGAGCAGTACTTC
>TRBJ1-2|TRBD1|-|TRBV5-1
CASSSAGGEDYGYTF
TGCGCCAGCAGCTCAGCAGGGGGCGAAGACTATGGCTACACCTTC
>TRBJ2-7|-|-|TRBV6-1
CASSEAHRDYEQYF
TGTGCCAGCAGTGAAGCCCACAGGGATTACGAGCAGTACTTC
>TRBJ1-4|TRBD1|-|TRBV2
CASSKGGQGEEKLFF
TGTGCCAGCTCAAAAGGCGGACAGGGAGAAGAAAAACTGTTTTTT
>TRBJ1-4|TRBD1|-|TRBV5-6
CASSLYTGQGLGEKLFF
TGTGCCAGCAGCTTGTATACGGGACAGGGTCTTGGAGAAAAACTGTTTTTT
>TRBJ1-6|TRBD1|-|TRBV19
CASSPGGRSPLHF
TGTGCCAGTAGCCCAGGGGGTCGATCACCCCTCCACTTT
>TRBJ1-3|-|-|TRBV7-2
CASSLGGISGNTIYF
TGTGCCAGCAGCTTGGGGGGAATTTCTGGAAACACCATATATTTT
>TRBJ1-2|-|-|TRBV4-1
CASSQAPMVSSTGGYTF
TGCGCCAGCAGCCAAGCTCCTATGGTTTCTTCAACGGGTGGCTACACCTTC
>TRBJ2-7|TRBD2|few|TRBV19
CASSLTPGLAGGSSYEQYF
TGTGCCAGTAGTCTTACACCGGGACTAGCGGGAGGGAGCTCCTACGAGCAGTACTTC
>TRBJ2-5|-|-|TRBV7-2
CASIRGGLVGRETQYF
TGTGCCAGCATCCGTGGGGGCCTAGTAGGGCGGGAGACCCAGTACTTC
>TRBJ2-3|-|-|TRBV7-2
CASSLVISSDTQYF
TGTGCCAGCAGCTTAGTAATATCGTCAGATACGCAGTATTTT